This TCR beta chain was retrieved from a study of blood T cell repertoires in COVID-19 (dated by TCRdb to 2018 to 2021). In the study overall: Samples from collaborators originated in the United States, Italy and Spain and spanned both the acute and convalescent phases of COVID-19. Sample metadata almost always included a de-identified subject ID, COVID-19 status, age in years and sex. The material from the prospective study consisted of cDNA or gDNA derived from T cells, B-cell-depleted T cells, or PBMCs. Subjects who had been exposed to COVID-19, were actively infected with it, or had recovered from it provided the deeply sampled blood TCRbeta repertoires that made up the dataset. The samples were drawn from the first 160 participants of the ongoing ImmuneRACE study and from 1,200 or so subjects provided by 6 global collaborators. HLA class I and class II types, where available, came from metadata supplied by the sample provider rather than from assay-based typing. The repertoires were released in a freely available public database intended as a resource for research on the immune response to SARS-CoV-2. General conclusions and limits of the study: Clinical and demographic metadata were provided uncurated, with the amount varying by source and participant.

Including the terminal cysteine and phenylalanine, the CDR3 comprises 13 residues. The read is trimmed to its CDR3 DNA, 39 bases read in frame from base 1. CDR1 LNHNV and CDR2 YYDKDF are derived from the germline V gene (reference sequence). Trimming takes 2 bases from V and 7 bases from J, and the germline ends sit 12 bases apart. About this clone: Which antigen it targets is not known. No base-level quality is on record; no much larger clone is a single base apart.

TCRbeta CDR3 regions were amplified from genomic DNA using the immunoSEQ Assay, a bias-controlled multiplex PCR. As for the original processing: Nucleated cell counts per sample were estimated from amplification of reference gene primers within the assay. To quantify the absolute abundance of each unique TCRbeta CDR3 rearrangement, sequence reads were collapsed and filtered. For each sample, productive Simpson clonality was calculated as the square root of Simpson's diversity index over productive rearrangements. TCRdb holds this immuneACCESS table with in-frame rearrangements only. Some clones are missing; in checked studies, unresolved V genes explain under half, and the rest has no known cause. Clone size and the V and J calls come from that table; the DNA yielded D and trimming. A total of about 200,000 clones appear in this sample, around 84% of them only once. Approximately 5% of the sample goes to the ten largest clones.

Collaborating institutions collected whole blood in K2EDTA tubes following their own protocols. For TCRbeta analysis, collaborators shipped samples as frozen whole blood, isolated PBMCs, or DNA extracted from either of those sample types. The sequence is built from TRBV15 and TRBJ2-7, and TRBD1 may be the D gene, going by 6 matching bases. Sequencing was carried out using peripheral blood. This receptor was obtained from a woman aged 80 or older with acute or convalescent COVID-19. The base sequence is TGTGCCACCAGCAGATCTACAGGGTGGGAGCAGTACTTC. This sequence encodes CATSRSTGWEQYF.